The 21 T cell receptor beta chains reported below all come from one sample, sequenced in a study of blood T cell repertoires in COVID-19. Assay used: immunoSEQ multiplex PCR; TCRdb lists only in-frame clones, some missing. The table shows approximately 440,000 clones, with about 90% occurring only once. Sequenced sample: PBMCs or T cells enriched from blood (not recorded which). All receptors come from a young man who had recovered from COVID-19.

To note about this clone: The sample carries other DNA sequences with the same CDR3. The V and J genes are TRBV5-1 and TRBJ1-3; TRBD1 is a possible D gene (5 bases). Germline-derived CDR1 and CDR2 are SGHRS and YFSETQ. This CDR3 has 13 residues. V was clipped by 0 bases and J by 4 bases, with 5 bases between them. The chain's CDR3 is CASSLGQGNTIYF. The CDR3 bases are TGCGCCAGCAGCTTGGGACAGGGAAACACCATATATTTT. The full variable domain, in which reference TRBV5-1 and TRBJ1-3 provide the parts outside the CDR3, is KAGVTQTPRYLIKTRGQQVTLSCSPISGHRSVSWYQQTPGQGLQFLFEYFSETQRNKGNFPGRFSGRQFSNSRSEMNVSTLELGDSALYLCASSLGQGNTIYFGEGSWLTVV.

The chain links TRBV11-1 to TRBJ2-5; D perhaps matches TRBD2 (5 bases). V was trimmed by 3 bases and J by 7 bases, leaving 15 bases between them. The germline V gene encodes CDR1 SGHAT and CDR2 FQDESV (reference sequence). The CDR3 covers 14 residues. The CDR3: CASSLGGRKGTQYF. The CDR3 DNA is TGTGCCAGCAGCTTGGGTGGGAGAAAAGGGACCCAGTACTTC.

The chain has TRBV4-2 and TRBJ2-2, with a weak D call TRBD1 (6 bases). V lost 0 bases and J lost 5, with 16 bases in between. The germline V gene has CDR1 LGHNA and CDR2 YNFKEQ. This CDR3 region has 17 residues. The CDR3 is CASSQEGAGRVTGELFF. CDR3 bases: TGTGCCAGCAGCCAAGAGGGGGCAGGGCGGGTTACCGGGGAGCTGTTTTTT.

The V call is TRBV19, the J call TRBJ1-2; 8 bases agree with TRBD1. Looked up from germline, CDR1 is LNHDA and CDR2 is SQIVND (reference sequence). The V and J ends lost 4 bases and 6 bases, in that order; junction bases with no gene match: 7. The CDR3 has 14 amino acids. DNA for the CDR3: TGTGCCAGTAGTACGACACGACAGGGGCATGGCTACACCTTC. Amino acid sequence: CASSTTRQGHGYTF.

This chain joins TRBV27 and TRBJ2-1, with TRBD2 matching over 9 bases. The CDR3 covers 15 residues. The junction had 13 bases not matched to a gene; V was cut back by 8 bases and J by 8 bases. Per the germline V gene, CDR1 is MNHEY and CDR2 is SMNVEV (reference sequence). CDR3 sequence (DNA): TGTGCCAGCGGAGAAGGCGGGAGGGTTCCCGATGAGCAGTTCTTC. This codes for CASGEGGRVPDEQFF.

This sequence joins TRBV7-9 and TRBJ1-4; D ambiguous. This CDR3 comprises 14 residues. CDR1 and CDR2 from the germline V gene are SEHNR and FQNEAQ (reference sequence). The germline V and J ends were trimmed by 7 bases and 7 bases, with 16 bases remaining between them. The CDR3 loop is CASTLSVVGEKLFF. The CDR3 DNA is TGTGCCAGCACCCTGTCGGTTGTTGGTGAAAAACTGTTTTTT.

The rearrangement links TRBV4-1 to TRBJ1-2; 10 bases align to TRBD1. The CDR3 spans 15 residues. Germline V CDR1 and CDR2: MGHRA, YSYEKL. V was pared by 1 base and J by 8 bases, with 7 bases of the junction left unmatched. The CDR3 DNA reads as TGCGCCAGCAGCCAAGGTGGGACAGGGGATCGAGGCTACACCTTC. This gives the protein CASSQGGTGDRGYTF.

V and J are TRBV5-5 and TRBJ2-2, with 8 nucleotides matching TRBD2. This CDR3 has 18 amino acids. Germline V gene data show CDR1 as SGHKS and CDR2 as YYEKEE (reference sequence). V was clipped by 1 base and J by 4 bases; unmatched bases: 12. In nucleotides, the CDR3 is TGTGCCAGCAGCTTGACTGTTATGGTAGCGGGGTCCACCGGGGAGCTGTTTTTT. Amino acid sequence: CASSLTVMVAGSTGELFF.

This chain uses TRBV5-1 with TRBJ2-2; maybe TRBD1 (6 bases). This CDR3 comprises 16 residues. The V end lost 2 bases, the J end lost 5 bases, and 16 bases lay between the germline ends. Germline V gives CDR1 SGHRS, CDR2 YFSETQ. CDR3 protein: CASSFTTQGTTGELFF. In nucleotides, the CDR3 is TGCGCCAGCAGCTTTACCACGCAAGGGACAACCGGGGAGCTGTTTTTT.

J is TRBJ1-2 and V is TRBV19, with a tentative D call TRBD1 (5 bases). Germline CDR1 is LNHDA and CDR2 is SQIVND (reference sequence). Deletions cut 4 bases from V and 2 bases from J, with 8 bases between. The CDR3 contains 13 residues. In nucleotides, the CDR3 is TGTGCCAGTAGTAGGGGCAGGAACTATGGCTACACCTTC. Translating gives CASSRGRNYGYTF.

The rearrangement uses TRBV12-5 and TRBJ2-6; a weak D match, TRBD1 (5 bases). The CDR3 consists of 20 residues. The V gene's germline CDR1 is LGHNT and CDR2 FRNRAP. Trimming pared 4 bases from V and 2 bases from J, leaving 24 bases between. The CDR3 spells CASGSRAVVHLVAGANVLTF. The CDR3 coding sequence is TGTGCTAGTGGTTCCAGGGCGGTTGTACATTTGGTCGCTGGGGCCAACGTCCTGACTTTC.

This clone showed up just once. The chain joins TRBV2 to TRBJ1-3, with TRBD1 matching 9 bases. This CDR3 is built from 16 residues. V lost 6 bases and J lost 4; bases outside the gene matches: 10. Per the germline V gene, CDR1 is SNHLY and CDR2 is FYNNEI. The CDR3, as DNA: TGTGCCAGCAGAGGACAGGGGACTCTGAGAGGAAACACCATATATTTT. Its translation is CASRGQGTLRGNTIYF.

The chain joins TRBV9 to TRBJ1-5, with D maybe TRBD1 (5 bases). The CDR3 is 14 amino acids. Germline V gene sequence: CDR1 SGDLS, CDR2 YYNGEE. Trimming removed 0 bases from V and 7 bases from J, with 11 bases in between. This CDR3 is CASSVAGVGQPQHF. DNA of the CDR3: TGTGCCAGCAGCGTAGCGGGGGTAGGACAGCCCCAGCATTTT.

The chain has TRBV7-2 and TRBJ2-2; 12 bases map to TRBD2. CDR1 is SGHTA, CDR2 FQGNSA, per germline. J gave up 9 bases and V 5 bases, and 4 bases lay outside the gene matches. CDR3 size: 14 residues. CDR3 protein: CASSMLAGGRELFF. CDR3 nucleotide sequence: TGTGCCAGCAGCATGCTAGCGGGGGGGCGGGAGCTGTTTTTT.

The genes are TRBV10-3 and TRBJ2-2, with TRBD1 identical over 8 bases. Trimming removed 6 bases from V and 1 base from J; junction bases left unmatched: 1. The CDR3 extends over 14 amino acids. The germline CDR1 and CDR2 sequences are ENHRY and SYGVKD. As DNA, the CDR3 is TGTGCCATCAGCGGACAGGGGAACACCGGGGAGCTGTTTTTT. It is translated as CAISGQGNTGELFF.

The chain couples TRBV3-1 (or the pseudogene TRBV3-2) to TRBJ1-5; tentatively, D is TRBD1 (5 bases). The CDR3 length is 15 residues. Germline V gives CDR1 LGHDT, CDR2 YNNKEL (reference sequence). V was shortened by 4 bases and J by 3 bases, with 13 bases between the two germline ends. The CDR3 DNA is TGTGCCAGCAGCCTTAGGGGTAGCCTCAATCAGCCCCAGCATTTT. Translating gives CASSLRGSLNQPQHF.

V usage is TRBV7-9 and J usage is TRBJ2-7, with a possible D match to TRBD2 (5 bases). This CDR3 contains 13 residues. Germline V gene sequence: CDR1 SEHNR, CDR2 FQNEAQ (reference sequence). Trimming removed 6 bases from V and 1 base from J, with 10 bases in between. In nucleotides, the CDR3 is TGTGCCAGCAGACTTTCGGGGTCCTACGAGCAGTACTTC. Its translation is CASRLSGSYEQYF.

V usage is TRBV7-9 and J usage is TRBJ2-7; 7 bases map to TRBD1. The CDR3 is made up of 15 amino acids. Germline V gives CDR1 SEHNR, CDR2 FQNEAQ (reference sequence). Trimming took 1 base from V and 0 from J; bases not matched to a gene: 3. In nucleotides, the CDR3 is TGTGCCAGCAGCTTAGGGGACAGCTCCTCCTACGAGCAGTACTTC. This codes for CASSLGDSSSYEQYF.

The chain has TRBV7-2 and TRBJ1-1; no clear D gene. The V and J ends lost 4 bases and 10 bases respectively, with 19 bases between them. Germline V gene lookup returns CDR1 SGHTA and CDR2 FQGNSA. The CDR3 loop spans 14 amino acids. CDR3 sequence: CASSWNPPPEVAFF. The CDR3, as DNA: TGTGCCAGCAGCTGGAACCCACCGCCGGAGGTAGCTTTCTTT.

The chain employs TRBV7-7 and TRBJ1-3; the D is unclear. The CDR3 covers 13 residues. CDR1 is SSHAT and CDR2 is FNYEAQ in the germline V gene (reference sequence). Trimming shortened V by 5 bases and J by 2 bases, and 7 bases separated the two germline ends. The chain's CDR3 is CASSRWPGNTIYF. The CDR3 nucleotides read TGTGCCAGCAGCCGTTGGCCTGGAAACACCATATATTTT.

The sample holds one count of this clone. The chain couples TRBV7-9 to TRBJ2-3, with 11 bases lining up with TRBD2. The CDR3 is 15 amino acids. Germline-derived CDR1 and CDR2 are SEHNR and FQNEAQ (reference sequence). J gave up 5 bases and V 5 bases, and 6 bases lay outside the gene matches. The DNA of the CDR3 is TGTGCCAGCAGCCGCCTACTAGCGGGAGTAGATACGCAGTATTTT. As protein: CASSRLLAGVDTQYF.